Sequencing of this T cell receptor beta chain was carried out in a study of cytomegalovirus exposure and HLA in healthy donors. Study background: Later, an analysis reported that the approximately 120 validation repertoires had used the same platform as the roughly 660 first-cohort repertoires. General study points: Listed as cytomegalovirus-associated were about 160 TCR beta chains. High specificity and sensitivity for cytomegalovirus status were reported for the classifier.

Libraries were prepared by immunoSEQ multiplex PCR; TCRdb keeps only in-frame clonotypes and omits some of them. The data contain about 170,000 clones, 90% to 97% of them singletons. In regard to this clone: No antigen is known for it.

Separation from the approximately 670-subject first cohort characterized the roughly 120-subject validation cohort, to which the donors belonged. This receptor was obtained from a woman between 18 and 29 years old in good health and CMV-seronegative. The sample consisted of PBMCs.

The CDR3, as DNA: TGTGCCAGCAGCCAAGAGGGCGCTGGGGCCAACGTCCTGACTTTC. The encoded protein is CASSQEGAGANVLTF. This chain connects TRBV6-5 to TRBJ2-6; perhaps TRBD2 as D (5 bases). Germline V gene data show CDR1 as MNHEY and CDR2 as SVGAGI. The CDR3 length is 15 residues. The ends were cut back, 6 bases at V and 2 bases at J, with 11 bases in the middle.